This T cell receptor beta chain was identified in a study of beta chain features in type 1 diabetes. Overall study context: Sorted cells numbering around 100,000,000 were examined across all samples.

Using CD45RO/CCR7/CD25/CD127/CD95/CD27, CD4+ naive, central memory, regulatory and stem cell-like memory cells were sorted. Reverse transcription of all isolated RNA meant that expressed TCRB transcripts were sequenced. Sequencing used immunoSEQ multiplex PCR; TCRdb keeps in-frame clones, though not all of them. The table includes 600,000 to 700,000 clones, around 12% detected once. The V and J ends lost 4 bases and 5 bases respectively, with 15 bases between them. Germline V gives CDR1 LGHNA, CDR2 YNFKEQ. The CDR3 runs 15 residues. Findings and caveats of the study: Shortening that was moderate but significant affected the TCRB CDR3s of Type 1 diabetes patients in all four CD4+ subsets.

This clone was counted between two and nine times. Antigen: not known. The chain joins TRBV4-2 to TRBJ2-1, with D tentatively TRBD1 (6 bases). The sequence was collected from a man aged 30 to 45 with type 1 diabetes. Input material: naive CD4+ T cells from blood. Here the CDR3 reads CASSREVGANNEQFF. The CDR3 DNA reads TGTGCCAGCAGCCGAGAGGTGGGGGCTAACAATGAGCAGTTCTTC.